This T cell receptor (beta chain) emerged from a study of blood T cells in healthy people across ages. Regarding the study as a whole: Estimated diversity that came from one million T cells was considered an underestimate. Across the age range, TCR beta diversity per million T cells fell in a roughly linear way. Leaving the PBMCs unsorted stopped any conclusive comparison of naive versus antigen-experienced cells.

The authors ran a second PCR of about 6 to 11 cycles using a sample-barcoded 5' primer and a J-beta primer mix. MiXCR was run by TCRdb on the 5' RACE reads, yielding one entry per CDR3 protein. The profile shows some 1.5 million distinct CDR3 sequences, roughly 43% of them singletons. Each sample yielded at least 7 million isolated PBMCs. There are 14 residues in the CDR3. Germline V gene data show CDR1 as DFQATT and CDR2 as SNEGSKA (reference sequence). To note about this clonotype: Its antigen is not identified. A junction end diverges from the germline sequence, so it may reflect a read error.

The TCR sequence derives from a woman under 30 in good health. The rearrangement uses TRBV20-1 and TRBJ2-1; possibly TRBD2 for D (6 bases). The source material was blood. The DNA for the CDR3 is TGCAGTGCAAGAGGGGTGGGGGGATACAATGAGCAGTTCTTC. This sequence encodes CSARGVGGYNEQFF.